This T cell receptor beta chain was recovered during a study of T-cell reconstitution after alpha-beta-depleted transplantation in children. Unique molecular identifiers were incorporated when the TCRbeta library was constructed. TCRdb re-analysed the PCR reads in MiXCR, keeping a single row per CDR3 protein. The sample shows 490,000 or so distinct CDR3 sequences, around an eighth of them seen only once. This clonotype was recorded at least ten times. The source is a human donor who donated a stem cell graft to a child with combined immunodeficiency. Sequenced material: PBMCs from the stem cell graft donor, taken from the stem cell graft.

The CDR3, as DNA: TGTGCCAGCAGTGGAGGGACTAGCGGCCAAGAGACCCAGTACTTC. The encoded protein is CASSGGTSGQETQYF. V is TRBV2 and J is TRBJ2-5; 11 nucleotides line up with TRBD2. With V trimmed by 4 bases and J by 1 base, 2 bases remained unmatched. The CDR3 extends over 15 amino acids. In germline, CDR1 is SNHLY, CDR2 FYNNEI.